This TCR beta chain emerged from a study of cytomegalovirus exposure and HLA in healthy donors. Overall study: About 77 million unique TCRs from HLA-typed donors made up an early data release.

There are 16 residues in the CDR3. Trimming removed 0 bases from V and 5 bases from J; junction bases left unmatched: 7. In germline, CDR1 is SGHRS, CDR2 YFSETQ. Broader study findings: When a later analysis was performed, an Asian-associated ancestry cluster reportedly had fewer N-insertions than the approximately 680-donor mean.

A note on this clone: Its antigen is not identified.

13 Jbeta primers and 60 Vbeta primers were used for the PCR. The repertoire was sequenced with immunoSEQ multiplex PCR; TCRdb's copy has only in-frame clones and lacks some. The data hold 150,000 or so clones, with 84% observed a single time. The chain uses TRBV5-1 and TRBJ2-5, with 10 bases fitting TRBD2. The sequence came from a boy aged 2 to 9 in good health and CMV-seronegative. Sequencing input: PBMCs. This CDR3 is CASSLAASGSRETQYF. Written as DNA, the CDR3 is TGCGCCAGCAGCTTGGCTGCTAGCGGGAGTAGGGAGACCCAGTACTTC.